Listed here is a single T cell receptor beta chain. Its target antigen remains unknown. Base qualities are not at hand, and no much larger clone is one base apart. The sample's time point label, in plain terms: newly diagnosed GD, antithyroid drugs for less than 3 months. For both TCR sequencing and RNA sequencing, RNA was extracted from PBMCs in TRIzol. The diagnosis of Graves' disease was made according to American Thyroid Association guidelines. The patients came from an endocrinology department in Xi'an, China. Each patient gave about 10 milliliters of peripheral blood, collected in an EDTA anticoagulant tube. Ficoll Paque Plus density gradient separation was used to isolate PBMCs, and no further T cell sorting was done. An Agilent 2100 Bioanalyzer and agarose gel were used to check RNA quality, while a NanoDrop 2000 measured RNA concentration. The data derive from a study of regulatory T cells in long-lasting Graves disease (dated by TCRdb to the early 2020s). For the study in its entirety: Newly diagnosed Graves' disease patients had taken antithyroid drugs for less than 3 months. Patients with persistent Graves' disease were compared with patients with newly diagnosed Graves' disease using TCR sequencing and RNA sequencing of peripheral blood. The study was conducted in China and was registered as a clinical trial. A total of around 35 samples underwent TCR sequencing, from some 13 patients with persistent Graves' disease and approximately 20 patients with newly diagnosed Graves' disease. Results and caveats for the whole study, not just this receptor: Compared with newly diagnosed patients, patients with persistent Graves' disease had lower TCR Shannon entropy and fewer highly expanded clones, which suggests clonal expansion. Only the TCR beta chain was sequenced and analyzed. Preferential use of TRBV28, TRBJ1-2 and TRBJ2-5 was observed in persistent disease, whereas TRBV20-1 and TRBJ2-1 were favored in newly diagnosed disease. Patients with persistent disease shared more public clonotypes (under 3,000) than newly diagnosed patients did (966). Peripheral blood alone was examined, since thyroid tissue, which constituted the primary lesion, could not be accessed. The authors acknowledged the small sample size as a limitation that may reduce accuracy.

The library was prepared using multiplex PCR. The data were produced on an Illumina HiSeq 4000. CDR3 regions were amplified by Arm-PCR with iRepertoire HTBI primers to construct TCR beta libraries. Gel purification was performed on PCR products prior to sequencing. For the original study's pipeline: Gene usage analysis of CDR3 amino acid clonotypes used the roughly 60 TRBV and more than 13 TRBJ segments found across samples. COPE and FqMerger were used to merge filtered high-quality paired reads into contigs. BLAST was used to align contigs to IMGT TRBV, TRBD and TRBJ reference genes, and CDR3 was defined according to IMGT. Highly expanded clones were defined as clonotypes with a frequency above 0.1%. Repertoire diversity was measured by Shannon entropy, and V-J evenness by the Gini coefficient. Clonotypes shared by more than one individual were considered public. The public reads were reanalyzed by TCRdb: fastp trimming at Q25, MiXCR alignment, in-frame beta chains only. Every distinct CDR3 protein forms one entry, paired with its most common genes and DNA. The V and J calls shown here were made by TCRdb, not taken from the authors' results. The table for this sample lists about 440,000 distinct CDR3 sequences; more than 13% of them were counted only once. Approximately 15% of the sample goes to the ten largest clones.

Clipping removes 4 bases from V and 6 bases from J, with 12 as the unmatched junction base count. As encoded in the germline V gene (reference sequence), CDR1 is LNHDA while CDR2 is SQIVND. Inclusive of the bounding cysteine and phenylalanine, the CDR3 is 17 residues long. The entry retains the CDR3 DNA only, 51 bases that are in frame from base 1. In addition, the sample was reused for a study of T cells in Graves' hyperthyroidism and ophthalmopathy. The second paper states: Graves' hyperthyroidism was defined as stable when no progression to ophthalmopathy occurred over 18 months of follow-up. Hyperthyroidism patients were aged 18 to 65 years and newly diagnosed, with disease duration of less than 2 months. Patients with uncontrolled infections, other autoimmune diseases, pregnancy or lactation were excluded. Diagnoses were based on clinical symptoms, serum thyroxine and TRAb, thyroid ultrasound and orbital computed tomography. A first-round RT-PCR of the TCR CDR3 used the HTBI primer set with the Qiagen OneStep RT-PCR kit. Most expanded thyroid clonotypes (frequency above 0.001) were also detected in blood, a finding suggesting that blood repertoires may reflect thyroid immune responses. A model built on a 13 V-J signature distinguished ophthalmopathy from stable hyperthyroidism, reaching over 85% sensitivity and under 84% specificity in cross-validation and 80%/75% in testing. During validation, the model predicted progression to ophthalmopathy a median of around six months ahead of onset, with around 71% sensitivity and 72% to 80% specificity. TCR V-J signatures able to tell the groups apart were searched for in a discovery cohort of approximately 95 patients, of whom more than 40 had Graves' ophthalmopathy and more than 55 had stable Graves' hyperthyroidism. An independent validation cohort of about 19 hyperthyroidism patients and 17 patients who later progressed to ophthalmopathy tested prospective prediction of ophthalmopathy. For training and testing, the roughly 93 patients in the discovery cohort were randomly divided in a 7:3 ratio. Thyroid tissue and blood T-cell repertoires from about six Graves' hyperthyroidism patients were also compared in the study. After sampling, hyperthyroidism patients received methimazole starting at 30 mg daily, and ophthalmopathy patients received high-dose intravenous methylprednisolone. Libraries were constructed in a second round of multiplex PCR, after which size selection and purification were carried out. Paired-end sequencing of the libraries was performed with 100 bp reads on an Illumina HiSeq2000. SOAPnuke was used to process the raw data, with reads discarded if the reads contained adapters or uncalled bases, had a mean Phred below 15, or lacked an exact constant-primer or identifier match. High-quality paired reads were merged with COPE v1.2.5, and unique nucleotide sequences were defined as clonotypes. Clonotypes were aligned to IMGT TRBV, TRBD and TRBJ reference segments using MiTCR v1.1. Only V-J combinations with frequency above 0.0001, covering 98% to 99.2% of repertoires, were analysed. The TCS score was defined as the ratio of F50 (clonal expansion) to E x V (chaos), calculated using BLOSUM62-based TCRdist between CDR3 peptides within each V-J. Welch's t-statistics and random forest reduced roughly 540 V-J features to 13, which were used in a naive Bayes classifier (R e1071). Sample size was not statistically predetermined, and blinding of investigators to group allocation was not performed. TCR Vbeta CDR3 sequencing of approximately 140 peripheral blood samples (under 45 ophthalmopathy, some 75 hyperthyroidism and some 17 progressor patients) is reported in the paper.

The receptor chain draws on TRBV19 and TRBJ2-1; 10 bases in between match TRBD2. This receptor was taken from a woman aged 25 to 39 with Graves disease. Donor details come from another sample of the same person, matched by shared clones. This specimen was peripheral blood mononuclear cells (PBMCs), taken at new diagnosis, from a patient treated with antithyroid drugs. The nucleotides are TGTGCCAGTAGTAGACGATCCGGGACTAGCGCAACCAATGAGCAGTTCTTC. Its coded protein is CASSRRSGTSATNEQFF. The reference TRBV19 and TRBJ2-1 proteins fill in what lies around the CDR3, so the full variable domain reads DGGITQSPKYLFRKEGQNVTLSCEQNLNHDAMYWYRQDPGQGLRLIYYSQIVNDFQKGDIAEGYSVSREKKESFPLTVTSAQKNPTAFYLCASSRRSGTSATNEQFFGPGTRLTVL.